Listed below are T cell receptor beta chains from one sample, sequenced in a study of blood T cell repertoires in COVID-19. Data came from immunoSEQ multiplex PCR; TCRdb stores just in-frame clones and leaves some out. This sample carries around 140,000 clones, approximately 79% of them seen once, and the ten largest clones take just under 3%. The specimen sequenced was PBMCs or T cells enriched from blood (not recorded which). All receptors derive from a woman aged 45 to 65 who had recovered from COVID-19. CDR3s leave out the opening cysteine and the closing phenylalanine or tryptophan.

length | V | CDR3
11 | TRBV6-4 | ASSRQGEDTQY
15 | TRBV27 | ASSLLGTDPSTDTQY
16 | TRBV5-4 | ASSLIKQSHIMNTEAF
12 | TRBV7-9 | ASSSRQTYNEQF
13 | TRBV5-1 | ASSYTGTGNTEAF
12 | TRBV19 | ASSQNRGGQPQH
13 | TRBV11-3 | ASSLNTLSQAEAF
13 | TRBV7-8 | ASSSSSGSTDTQY
13 | TRBV18 | ASSLGTGALDSYT
14 | TRBV5-1 | ASSLGLDRQRETQY
12 | TRBV5-1 | ASSLPRDNSPLH
13 | TRBV30 | AWSPSDRDNSPLH
15 | TRBV13 | ASSLGQGEFYNYGYT
13 | TRBV11-2 | ASSLEPGGPNTQY
10 | TRBV5-1 | ASRVGNSPLH
14 | TRBV10-2 | ASTEIQGVVNSPLH
12 | TRBV28 | ASSFARGRTEAF
12 | TRBV3-1/TRBV3-2 | ASSLGGANYGYT